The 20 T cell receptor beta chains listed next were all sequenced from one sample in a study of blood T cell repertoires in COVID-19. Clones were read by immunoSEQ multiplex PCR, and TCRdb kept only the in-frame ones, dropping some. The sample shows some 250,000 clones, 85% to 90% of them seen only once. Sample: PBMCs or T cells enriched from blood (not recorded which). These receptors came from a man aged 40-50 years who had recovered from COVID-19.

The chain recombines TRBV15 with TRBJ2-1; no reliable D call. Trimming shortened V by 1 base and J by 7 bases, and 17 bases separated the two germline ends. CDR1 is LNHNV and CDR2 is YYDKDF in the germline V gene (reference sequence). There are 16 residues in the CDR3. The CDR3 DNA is TGTGCCACCAGCAGAGTCGCCCAAACTCCTGTGAATGAGCAGTTCTTC. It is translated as CATSRVAQTPVNEQFF.

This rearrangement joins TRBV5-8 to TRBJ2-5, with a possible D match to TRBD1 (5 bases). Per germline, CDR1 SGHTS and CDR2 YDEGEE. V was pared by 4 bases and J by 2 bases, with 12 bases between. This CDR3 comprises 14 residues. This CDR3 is CASSLRQLQETQYF. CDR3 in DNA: TGTGCCAGCAGCCTCCGACAGCTTCAAGAGACCCAGTACTTC.

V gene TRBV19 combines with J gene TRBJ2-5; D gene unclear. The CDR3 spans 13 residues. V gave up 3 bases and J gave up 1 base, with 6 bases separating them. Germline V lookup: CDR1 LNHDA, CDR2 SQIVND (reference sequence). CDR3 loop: CASSMRPQETQYF. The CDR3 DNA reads TGTGCCAGTAGTATGAGGCCCCAAGAGACCCAGTACTTC.

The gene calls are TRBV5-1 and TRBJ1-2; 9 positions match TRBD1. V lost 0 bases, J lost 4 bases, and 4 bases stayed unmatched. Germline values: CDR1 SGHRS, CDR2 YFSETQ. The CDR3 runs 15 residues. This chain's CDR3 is CASSLGTGDVYGYTF. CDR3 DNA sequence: TGCGCCAGCAGCTTGGGGACAGGGGACGTCTATGGCTACACCTTC.

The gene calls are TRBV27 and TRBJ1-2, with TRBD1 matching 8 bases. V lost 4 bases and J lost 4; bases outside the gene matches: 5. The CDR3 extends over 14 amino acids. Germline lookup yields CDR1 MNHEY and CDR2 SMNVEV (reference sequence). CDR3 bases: TGTGCCAGCAGTTGGACAGGGCCCGGCTATGGCTACACCTTC. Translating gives CASSWTGPGYGYTF.

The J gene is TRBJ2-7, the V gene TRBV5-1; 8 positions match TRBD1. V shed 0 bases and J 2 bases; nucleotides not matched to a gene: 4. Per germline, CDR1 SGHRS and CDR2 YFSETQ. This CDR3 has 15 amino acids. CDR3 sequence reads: CASSLGQGAPYEQYF. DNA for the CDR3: TGCGCCAGCAGCTTGGGTCAGGGGGCTCCCTACGAGCAGTACTTC.

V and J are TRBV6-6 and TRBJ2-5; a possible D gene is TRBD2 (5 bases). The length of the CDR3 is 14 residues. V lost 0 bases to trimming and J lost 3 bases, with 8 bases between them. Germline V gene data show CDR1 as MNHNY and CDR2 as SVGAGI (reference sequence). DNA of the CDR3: TGTGCCAGCAGTTACTCCGGAGGAGAAGAGACCCAGTACTTC. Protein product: CASSYSGGEETQYF.

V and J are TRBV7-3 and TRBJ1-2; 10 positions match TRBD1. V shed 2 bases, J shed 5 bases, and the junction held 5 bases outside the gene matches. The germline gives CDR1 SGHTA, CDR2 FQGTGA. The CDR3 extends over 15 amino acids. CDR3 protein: CASSLQGQGQYGYTF. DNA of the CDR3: TGTGCCAGCAGCTTACAGGGACAGGGGCAATATGGCTACACCTTC.

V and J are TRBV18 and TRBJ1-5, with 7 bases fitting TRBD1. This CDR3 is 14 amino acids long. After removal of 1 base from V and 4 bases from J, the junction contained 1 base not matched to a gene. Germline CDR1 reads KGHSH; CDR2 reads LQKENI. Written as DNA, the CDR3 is TGTGCCAGCTCACCACAGGGGGCGAATCAGCCCCAGCATTTT. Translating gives CASSPQGANQPQHF.

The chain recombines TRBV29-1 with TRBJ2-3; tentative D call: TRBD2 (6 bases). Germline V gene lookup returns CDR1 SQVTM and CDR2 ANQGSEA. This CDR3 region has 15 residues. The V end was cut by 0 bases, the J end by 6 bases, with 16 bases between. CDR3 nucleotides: TGCAGCGTTGAAGATTTAGGCGGGGTGGGGGATACGCAGTATTTT. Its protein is CSVEDLGGVGDTQYF.

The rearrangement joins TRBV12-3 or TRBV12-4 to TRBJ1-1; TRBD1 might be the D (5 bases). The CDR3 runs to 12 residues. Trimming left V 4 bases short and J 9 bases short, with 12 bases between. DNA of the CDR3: TGTGCCAGCAGTTATCAGGGCCATCAAGCTTTCTTT. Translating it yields CASSYQGHQAFF.

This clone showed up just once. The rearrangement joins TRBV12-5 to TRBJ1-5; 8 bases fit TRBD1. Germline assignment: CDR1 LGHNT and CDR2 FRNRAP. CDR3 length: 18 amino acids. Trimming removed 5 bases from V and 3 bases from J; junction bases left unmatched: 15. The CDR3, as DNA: TGTGCTAGTGGTCTCGCCGCTTTTACAGGGGGATTCAATCAGCCCCAGCATTTT. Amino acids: CASGLAAFTGGFNQPQHF.

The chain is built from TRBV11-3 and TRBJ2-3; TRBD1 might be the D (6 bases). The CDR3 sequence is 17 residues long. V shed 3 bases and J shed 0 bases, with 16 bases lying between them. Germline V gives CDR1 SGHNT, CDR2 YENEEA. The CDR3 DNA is TGTGCCAGCAGCTTCACATCCGGGACAACTAGCACAGATACGCAGTATTTT. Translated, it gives CASSFTSGTTSTDTQYF.

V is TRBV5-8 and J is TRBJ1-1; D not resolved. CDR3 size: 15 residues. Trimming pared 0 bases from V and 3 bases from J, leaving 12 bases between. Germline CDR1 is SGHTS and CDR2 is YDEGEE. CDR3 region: CASSLGYGRDTEAFF. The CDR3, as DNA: TGTGCCAGCAGCTTGGGGTATGGGAGGGACACTGAAGCTTTCTTT.

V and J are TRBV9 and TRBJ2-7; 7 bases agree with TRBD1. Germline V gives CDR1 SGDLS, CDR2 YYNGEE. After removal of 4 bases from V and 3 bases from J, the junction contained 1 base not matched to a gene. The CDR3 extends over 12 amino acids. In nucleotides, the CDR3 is TGTGCCAGCAGCCGGGACAGCTACGAGCAGTACTTC. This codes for CASSRDSYEQYF.

The CDR3 region has the DNA TGTGCCAGCTCAGGGGGGACAGATACGCAGTATTTT. It codes for CASSGGTDTQYF. The chain is built from TRBV18 and TRBJ2-3; possibly TRBD2 for D (6 bases). Trimming cost V 5 bases and J 3 bases, with 6 bases left between them. This CDR3 has 12 amino acids. Germline assignment: CDR1 KGHSH and CDR2 LQKENI.

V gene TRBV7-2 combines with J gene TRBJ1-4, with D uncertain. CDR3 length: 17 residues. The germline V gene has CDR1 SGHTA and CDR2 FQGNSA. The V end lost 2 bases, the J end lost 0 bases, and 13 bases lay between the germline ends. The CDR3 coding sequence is TGTGCCAGCAGCTTAAATGCGGCAGTTGCAACTAATGAAAAACTGTTTTTT. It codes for CASSLNAAVATNEKLFF.

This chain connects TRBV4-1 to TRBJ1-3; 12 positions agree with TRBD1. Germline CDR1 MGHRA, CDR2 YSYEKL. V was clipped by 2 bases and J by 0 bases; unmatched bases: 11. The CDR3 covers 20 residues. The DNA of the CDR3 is TGCGCCAGCAGCCAAACTGGGGGACAGGGGGCTCTGGGCTCTGGAAACACCATATATTTT. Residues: CASSQTGGQGALGSGNTIYF.

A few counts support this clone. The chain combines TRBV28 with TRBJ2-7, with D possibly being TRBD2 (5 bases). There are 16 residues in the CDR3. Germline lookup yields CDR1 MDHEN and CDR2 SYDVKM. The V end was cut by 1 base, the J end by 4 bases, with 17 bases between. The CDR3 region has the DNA TGTGCCAGCAGTTTATCCGGGTCGGGCGGAGGATACGAGCAGTACTTC. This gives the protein CASSLSGSGGGYEQYF. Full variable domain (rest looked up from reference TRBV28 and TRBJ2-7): DVKVTQSSRYLVKRTGEKVFLECVQDMDHENMFWYRQDPGLGLRLIYFSYDVKMKEKGDIPEGYSVSREKKERFSLILESASTNQTSMYLCASSLSGSGGGYEQYFGPGTRLTVT.

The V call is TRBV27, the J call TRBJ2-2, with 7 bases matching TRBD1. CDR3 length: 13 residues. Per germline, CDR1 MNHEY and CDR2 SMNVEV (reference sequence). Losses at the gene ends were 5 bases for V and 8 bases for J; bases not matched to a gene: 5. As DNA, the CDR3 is TGTGCCAGCAGTGCAAACAGGGGAGGGGAGCTGTTTTTT. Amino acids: CASSANRGGELFF.